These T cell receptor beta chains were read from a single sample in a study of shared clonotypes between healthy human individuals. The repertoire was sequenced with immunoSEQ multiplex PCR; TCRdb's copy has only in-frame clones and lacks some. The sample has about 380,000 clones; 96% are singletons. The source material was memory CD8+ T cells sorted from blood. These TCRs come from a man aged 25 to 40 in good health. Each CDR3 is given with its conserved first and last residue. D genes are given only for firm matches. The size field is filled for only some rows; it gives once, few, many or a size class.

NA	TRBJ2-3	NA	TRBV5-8	CASSPQGDTQYF	TGTGCCAGCAGTCCTCAGGGGGATACGCAGTATTTT
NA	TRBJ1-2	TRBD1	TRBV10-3	CATQDLDRPNYGYTF	TGTGCCACCCAGGATCTGGACAGGCCTAACTATGGCTACACCTTC
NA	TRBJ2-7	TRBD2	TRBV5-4	CASSLTSGGYEQYF	TGTGCCAGCAGCTTGACTAGCGGGGGCTACGAGCAGTACTTC
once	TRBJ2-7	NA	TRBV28	CASSLRQGGYEQYF	TGTGCCAGCAGTTTACGGCAGGGGGGGTACGAGCAGTACTTC
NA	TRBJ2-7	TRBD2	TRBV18	CASSLLLLAGDSYEQYF	TGTGCCAGCTCACTATTGTTACTAGCGGGAGACTCCTACGAGCAGTACTTC
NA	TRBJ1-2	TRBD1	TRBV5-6	CASSLGQGRYGYTF	TGTGCCAGCAGCTTGGGACAGGGCCGATATGGCTACACCTTC
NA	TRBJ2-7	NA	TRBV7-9	CASSLDRTYEQYF	TGTGCCAGCAGCTTAGACAGGACCTACGAGCAGTACTTC
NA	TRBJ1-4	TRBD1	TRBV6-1	CASSEGDGTGGLLREKLFF	TGTGCCAGCAGTGAAGGGGACGGGACAGGGGGCCTCTTACGTGAAAAACTGTTTTTT
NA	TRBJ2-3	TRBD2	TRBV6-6	CASRLGLAGTDTQYF	TGTGCCAGCAGGCTGGGACTAGCGGGTACAGATACGCAGTATTTT
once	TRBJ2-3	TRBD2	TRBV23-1	CAGTGGRGTDTQYF	TGCGCCGGGACGGGGGGGCGCGGCACAGATACGCAGTATTTT
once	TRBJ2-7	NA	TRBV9	CASSVVFGIPYEQYF	TGTGCCAGCAGCGTAGTTTTCGGGATCCCCTACGAGCAGTACTTC
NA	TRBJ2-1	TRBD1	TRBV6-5	CASSRTGVGSEQFF	TGTGCCAGCAGCCGGACAGGGGTTGGAAGTGAGCAGTTCTTC
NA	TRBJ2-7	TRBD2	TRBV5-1	CASSLAASGGSSYEQYF	TGCGCCAGCAGCTTGGCAGCTAGCGGGGGCAGCTCCTACGAGCAGTACTTC
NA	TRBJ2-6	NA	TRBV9	CASSANRDKAGSGANVLTF	TGTGCCAGCAGCGCCAACCGGGACAAAGCTGGCTCTGGGGCCAACGTCCTGACTTTC
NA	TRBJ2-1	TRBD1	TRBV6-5	CASSPTGMIYNEQFF	TGTGCCAGCAGCCCGACAGGGATGATATACAATGAGCAGTTCTTC
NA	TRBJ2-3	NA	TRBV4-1	CASSQVLGGSTDTQYF	TGCGCCAGCAGCCAAGTGCTCGGGGGAAGCACAGATACGCAGTATTTT
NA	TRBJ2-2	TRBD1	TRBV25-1	CASSEGQGNGELFF	TGTGCCAGCAGTGAAGGACAGGGTAACGGGGAGCTGTTTTTT
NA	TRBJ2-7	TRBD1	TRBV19	CASSATEGAYEQYF	TGTGCCAGTAGTGCCACCGAGGGGGCTTACGAGCAGTACTTC
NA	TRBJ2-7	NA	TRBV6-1	CASSVSSYEQYF	TGTGCCAGCAGTGTAAGTTCCTACGAGCAGTACTTC
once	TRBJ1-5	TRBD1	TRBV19	CASSPGTGVPNQPQHF	TGTGCCAGTAGTCCCGGGACAGGGGTCCCCAATCAGCCCCAGCATTTT
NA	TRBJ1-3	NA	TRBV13	CASSFPGSGNTIYF	TGTGCCAGCAGCTTTCCGGGCTCTGGAAACACCATATATTTT
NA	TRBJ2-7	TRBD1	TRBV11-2	CASSLVTGVTYEQYF	TGTGCCAGCAGCTTAGTGACAGGGGTAACCTACGAGCAGTACTTC
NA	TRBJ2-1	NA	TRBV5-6	CASSLGWDYNEQFF	TGTGCCAGCAGCCTGGGCTGGGACTACAATGAGCAGTTCTTC
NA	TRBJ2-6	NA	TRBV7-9	CASSLGLDSSGANVLTF	TGTGCCAGCAGCTTAGGGCTTGACAGCTCTGGGGCCAACGTCCTGACTTTC
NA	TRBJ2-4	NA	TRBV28	CASSSPQLLAKNIQYF	TGTGCCAGCAGTTCCCCGCAATTACTAGCCAAAAACATTCAGTACTTC
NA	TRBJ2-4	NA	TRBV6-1	CASSVSTSFVQYF	TGTGCCAGCAGTGTTAGTACCTCGTTTGTTCAGTACTTC
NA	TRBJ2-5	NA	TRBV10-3	CAISESRDVGGQETQYF	TGTGCCATCAGTGAGTCCCGCGATGTAGGGGGCCAAGAGACCCAGTACTTC
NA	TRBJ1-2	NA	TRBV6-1	CASSEVAARESGYTF	TGTGCCAGCAGTGAAGTTGCAGCCAGGGAGTCTGGCTACACCTTC
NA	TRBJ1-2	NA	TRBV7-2	CASSLEGRGYGYTF	TGTGCCAGCAGCTTAGAGGGGCGAGGCTATGGCTACACCTTC
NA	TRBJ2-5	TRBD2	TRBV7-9	CASSQTSGSGTQYF	TGTGCCAGCAGCCAAACTAGCGGGAGTGGGACCCAGTACTTC
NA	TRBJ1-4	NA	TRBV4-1	CASSQPLRGRFEKLFF	TGCGCCAGCAGCCAGCCTCTCAGGGGAAGGTTCGAAAAACTGTTTTTT
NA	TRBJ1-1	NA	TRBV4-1	CASSQDRLVQAFF	TGCGCCAGCAGCCAAGACAGGCTGGTCCAAGCTTTCTTT
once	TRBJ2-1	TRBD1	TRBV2	CASSLKGGAEQFF	TGTGCCAGCTCGCTCAAAGGGGGCGCGGAGCAGTTCTTC
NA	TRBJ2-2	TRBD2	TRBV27	CASNQTIGLVRELFF	TGTGCCAGCAACCAAACCATCGGACTAGTCAGGGAGCTGTTTTTT
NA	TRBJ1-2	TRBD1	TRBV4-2	CASSMRDRDYGYTF	TGTGCCAGCAGCATGCGGGACAGGGACTATGGCTACACCTTC
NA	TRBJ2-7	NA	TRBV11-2	CASSLASGRLSSYEQYF	TGTGCCAGCAGCTTAGCCTCGGGACGGCTAAGCTCCTACGAGCAGTACTTC
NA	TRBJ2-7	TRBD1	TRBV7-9	CASSLTGTLYEQYF	TGTGCCAGCAGCCTGACAGGGACCCTCTACGAGCAGTACTTC
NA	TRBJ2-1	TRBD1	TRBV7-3	CASSFGTGYNEQFF	TGTGCCAGCAGTTTCGGGACAGGGTACAATGAGCAGTTCTTC
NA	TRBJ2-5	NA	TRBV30	CAWSKGNGVKETQYF	TGTGCCTGGAGTAAGGGGAACGGAGTCAAAGAGACCCAGTACTTC
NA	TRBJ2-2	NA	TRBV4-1	CASSHVGGRELFF	TGCGCCAGCAGCCATGTGGGAGGAAGGGAGCTGTTTTTT
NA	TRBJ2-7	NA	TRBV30	CAWSVQLGAEQYF	TGTGCCTGGAGTGTACAGTTGGGGGCCGAGCAGTACTTC
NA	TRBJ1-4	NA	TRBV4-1	CASSLPGPQKLFF	TGCGCCAGCAGCCTTCCGGGACCCCAAAAACTGTTTTTT
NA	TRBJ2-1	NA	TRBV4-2	CASSQGPPAYNEQFF	TGTGCCAGCAGCCAAGGCCCGCCAGCCTACAATGAGCAGTTCTTC
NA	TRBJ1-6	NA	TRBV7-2	CASSLSVNSPLHF	TGTGCCAGCAGCTTATCCGTGAATTCACCCCTCCACTTT
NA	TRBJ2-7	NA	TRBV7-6	CASSPTYNRPYEQYF	TGTGCCAGCAGCCCGACGTATAACAGACCCTACGAGCAGTACTTC
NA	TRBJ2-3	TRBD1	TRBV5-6	CASSLPGQITDTQYF	TGTGCCAGCAGCTTACCGGGACAGATCACAGATACGCAGTATTTT
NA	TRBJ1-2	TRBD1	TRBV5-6	CASSLEDRDRGLGYTF	TGTGCCAGCAGCTTAGAAGACCGGGACAGGGGGCTTGGCTACACCTTC
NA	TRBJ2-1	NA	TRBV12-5	CASGGWGEQFF	TGTGCTAGTGGGGGTTGGGGTGAGCAGTTCTTC
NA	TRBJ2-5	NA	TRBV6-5	CASSTPAGSQETQYF	TGTGCCAGCAGTACGCCGGCGGGCAGCCAAGAGACCCAGTACTTC
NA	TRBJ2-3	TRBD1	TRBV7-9	CASSTPDRGTVPYF	TGTGCCAGCAGCACCCCGGACAGGGGGACCGTACCGTATTTT